What follows are 17 T cell receptor beta chains derived from one specimen sequenced in a study of regulatory T cells in long-lasting Graves disease. Building of the TCR beta libraries involved iRepertoire HTBI primers and Arm-PCR of CDR3 regions. TCRdb passed the multiplex PCR reads through MiXCR, listing each CDR3 protein once. This table has hundreds of thousands of distinct CDR3 sequences, 15% to 18% appearing once. Time point noted: newly diagnosed GD, antithyroid drugs for less than 3 months. The TCR library used RNA extracted from PBMCs. The specimen was peripheral blood mononuclear cells (PBMCs), collected at new diagnosis, from a patient treated with antithyroid drugs. These TCRs come from a female donor with Graves disease.

This clonotype was seen repeatedly, ten times or more. The chain employs TRBV2 and TRBJ2-6; D remains ambiguous. Germline assignment: CDR1 SNHLY and CDR2 FYNNEI. This CDR3 spans 13 amino acids. V was cut by 6 bases and J by 4 bases, with 7 bases left in between. The CDR3 DNA reads as TGTGCCAGCAGGGGGTTCGGGGCCAACGTCCTGACTTTC. As protein: CASRGFGANVLTF. The complete variable domain, with remaining parts taken from reference TRBV2 and TRBJ2-6, reads EPEVTQTPSHQVTQMGQEVILRCVPISNHLYFYWYRQILGQKVEFLVSFYNNEISEKSEIFDDQFSVERPDGSNFTLKIRSTKLEDSAMYFCASRGFGANVLTFGAGSRLTVL.

The genes are TRBV19 and TRBJ2-3; 13 nucleotides agree with TRBD2. The CDR3 consists of 17 residues. V shed 5 bases, J shed 2 bases, and the junction held 7 bases outside the gene matches. CDR1 is LNHDA and CDR2 is SQIVND in the germline V gene (reference sequence). The CDR3 DNA reads TGTGCCAGTAGTCGGAGACTAGCGGGAGGATACACAGATACGCAGTATTTT. Its protein is CASSRRLAGGYTDTQYF.

There are a few counts of this clonotype. This chain joins TRBV6-1 and TRBJ1-2; a weak D match, TRBD1 (6 bases). Germline loops: CDR1 MNHNS, CDR2 SASEGT. The V and J ends lost 10 bases and 4 bases respectively, with 13 bases between them. The CDR3 is 12 residues long. The CDR3 is CAIGGGGYGYTF. In DNA, the CDR3 is TGTGCCATTGGAGGGGGTGGCTATGGCTACACCTTC.

This clonotype was recorded at least ten times. The chain is built from TRBV28 and TRBJ2-7, with D hard to call. CDR1 and CDR2 (germline): MDHEN, SYDVKM. The CDR3 runs 15 residues. V lost 6 bases to trimming and J lost 1 base, with 16 bases between them. The CDR3 DNA is TGTGCCAGCAGCCCCATGCCGGTTGCTTCCTACGAGCAGTACTTC. As protein: CASSPMPVASYEQYF.

The sample holds many counts of this clonotype. The CDR3 DNA sequence: TGCAGTGCTAGGGTTGACGCGTTCCAAGAGACCCAGTACTTC. Its translation is CSARVDAFQETQYF. The gene calls are TRBV20-1 and TRBJ2-5; D unclear. The CDR3 consists of 14 residues. Germline V gene lookup returns CDR1 DFQATT and CDR2 SNEGSKA (reference sequence). Deletions cut 3 bases from V and 1 base from J, with 12 bases between.

Many counts were recorded for this clonotype. V is TRBV14 and J is TRBJ2-3; 7 nucleotides match TRBD2. The germline gives CDR1 SGHDN, CDR2 FVKESK. V shed 1 base, J shed 2 bases, and the junction held 6 bases outside the gene matches. The length of the CDR3 is 16 residues. In DNA form, the CDR3 reads TGTGCCAGCAGCCAAGTCCGGGACTATCACACAGATACGCAGTATTTT. Residues: CASSQVRDYHTDTQYF.

The rearrangement joins TRBV6-1 to TRBJ1-2, with a tentative D call TRBD1 (5 bases). Germline V gene lookup returns CDR1 MNHNS and CDR2 SASEGT. V lost 5 bases, J lost 0 bases, and 7 bases lay in between. The CDR3 runs 13 residues. CDR3 sequence reads: CASSQQANYGYTF. The CDR3 region has the DNA TGTGCCAGCAGTCAACAGGCTAACTATGGCTACACCTTC.

This chain connects TRBV4-1 to TRBJ2-7, with 8 bases aligning to TRBD2. The V and J ends lost 2 bases and 0 bases, in that order; junction bases with no gene match: 9. Germline-derived CDR1 and CDR2 are MGHRA and YSYEKL. CDR3 length equals 17 residues. The CDR3 DNA reads TGCGCCAGCAGCCAAAGGGGGGGGCGGGAGGTCTCCTACGAGCAGTACTTC. Its protein product is CASSQRGGREVSYEQYF.

The table lists this clonotype with many counts. The rearrangement joins TRBV6-1 to TRBJ1-1; 8 nucleotides match TRBD1. CDR1 and CDR2 from the germline V gene are MNHNS and SASEGT. CDR3 length: 14 residues. V dropped 7 bases and J dropped 5; count of bases not matched to a gene: 9. CDR3 residues: CASTWSRGRTEAFF. CDR3 nucleotides: TGTGCCAGCACCTGGAGCAGGGGGCGGACTGAAGCTTTCTTT.

This clonotype was seen many times. The chain is built from TRBV7-9 and TRBJ1-1; D uncertain. The length of the CDR3 is 13 residues. The germline V gene has CDR1 SEHNR and CDR2 FQNEAQ (reference sequence). V was pared by 4 bases and J by 4 bases, with 10 bases between. CDR3 region: CASSSLGITEAFF. In nucleotides, the CDR3 is TGTGCCAGCAGCTCCCTGGGGATCACTGAAGCTTTCTTT.

This clonotype has at least ten counts. The genes are TRBV6-1 and TRBJ2-7, with a weak D call TRBD2 (6 bases). Trimming left V 6 bases short and J 3 bases short, with 15 bases between. Looked up from germline, CDR1 is MNHNS and CDR2 is SASEGT. This CDR3 comprises 14 residues. The CDR3 DNA follows: TGTGCCAGCAGGCCCACCGGGGGTAGCTACGAGCAGTACTTC. Protein product: CASRPTGGSYEQYF.

This chain links TRBV12-3 or TRBV12-4 with TRBJ2-7, with 9 positions matching TRBD2. CDR3 length: 15 residues. The trim removed 2 bases at V and 4 bases at J, leaving 6 bases unmatched. For the CDR3, the DNA is TGTGCCAGCAGTTTACTTAGCGGGAGATGGTACGAGCAGTACTTC. This translates into CASSLLSGRWYEQYF.

This clonotype was counted many times. The genes are TRBV3-1 and TRBJ1-1; 7 bases agree with TRBD1. Germline V gene lookup returns CDR1 LGHDT and CDR2 YNNKEL (reference sequence). Trimming cost V 4 bases and J 8 bases; bases outside gene matches: 10. The CDR3 has 14 amino acids. CDR3 amino acids: CASSPAMTGTEAFF. Here the CDR3 DNA reads TGTGCCAGCAGCCCCGCAATGACAGGGACGGAAGCTTTCTTT.

The table lists this clonotype with many counts. The V call is TRBV30, the J call TRBJ1-1, with D uncertain. Trimming removed 3 bases from V and 5 bases from J, with 13 bases in between. Germline V gives CDR1 GTSNPN, CDR2 SVGIG (reference sequence). There are 13 residues in the CDR3. For the CDR3, the DNA is TGTGCCTGGAGGACCCGGGAGTGGACTGAAGCTTTCTTT. Its translation: CAWRTREWTEAFF.

The chain links TRBV5-1 to TRBJ2-4, with TRBD2 matching 7 bases. The CDR3 covers 17 residues. The V gene's germline CDR1 is SGHRS and CDR2 YFSETQ. V was clipped by 4 bases and J by 3 bases; unmatched bases: 13. CDR3 DNA: TGCGCCAGCAGCGGGGGGGACTTTAGCGGAATCAAAAACATTCAGTACTTC. It encodes CASSGGDFSGIKNIQYF.

Comments on this clonotype: The junction differs from germline at one of its ends, possibly a read error. The CDR3 here is CASSSPTRNYGYAF. The CDR3 DNA reads TGTGCCAGCAGTTCCCCGACAAGGAACTATGGCTACGCCTTC. The genes are TRBV27 and TRBJ1-2; D remains ambiguous. Germline CDR1 is MNHEY and CDR2 is SMNVEV (reference sequence). This CDR3 spans 14 amino acids.

This chain joins TRBV12-3 or TRBV12-4 and TRBJ2-4, with a possible D match to TRBD2 (6 bases). Trimming took 9 bases from V and 3 from J, leaving 15 bases between them. There are 14 residues in the CDR3. The chain's CDR3 is CASRPGEGKNIQYF. The CDR3 DNA sequence: TGTGCCAGTAGGCCGGGGGAAGGCAAAAACATTCAGTACTTC.